The clone carrying this T cell receptor beta chain was counted ten times or more. The data originate from a study of low-dose radiotherapy and immunotherapy resistance in tumors. Gene-specific TRAV and TRBV primers were used for first-strand cDNA, covering alpha and beta chains. The TCRs were subjected to amplification over 20 PCR cycles employing a constant-region primer in conjunction with a V-primer adapter. Amplification of isolated mRNA was accomplished via in vitro transcription. TCRdb reprocessed the reads via MiXCR and lists one record per CDR3 protein. The table lists around 99,000 distinct CDR3 sequences, 9.4% of them singletons. Germline values: CDR1 SGHNT, CDR2 YYREEE (reference sequence). The CDR3 sequence is 13 residues long. V was cut by 3 bases and J by 3 bases, with 9 bases left in between. Documented time point: before trial treatment.

This receptor was identified in a male donor with prostate cancer. The sample here was PBMCs, taken before treatment. V usage is TRBV5-4 and J usage is TRBJ1-2, with D hard to call. The CDR3 nucleotides are TGTGCCAGCAGCTGGAACGCTGACTATGGCTACACCTTC. As protein: CASSWNADYGYTF. Full variable domain (remainder filled in from reference TRBV5-4 and TRBJ1-2): ETGVTQSPTHLIKTRGQQVTLRCSSQSGHNTVSWYQQALGQGPQFIFQYYREEENGRGNFPPRFSGLQFPNYSSELNVNALELDDSALYLCASSWNADYGYTFGSGTRLTVV.